In its sample, the clone carrying this T cell receptor beta chain was seen a few times. Antigen specificity is unknown. These data come from a study of identical twins. Study conclusions and caveats: Twin pairs had excess sharing that was weaker in beta out-of-frame sequences.

TCRdb independently ran MiXCR on the 5' RACE reads; one entry per CDR3 protein. Counted here are about 340,000 distinct CDR3 sequences, more than 9% occurring once; the ten biggest clones make up 7.2%. This CDR3 spans 16 amino acids. From germline, CDR1 is MDHEN and CDR2 SYDVKM. After removal of 5 bases from V and 2 bases from J, the junction contained 11 bases not matched to a gene. Each donor (without exception) was a healthy Caucasian. These data were also filed under a second study, of yellow fever vaccine responses in identical twins.

The origin of this receptor is a woman aged 18-35 years in good health. The specimen was CD8+ T cells sorted from blood. The rearrangement uses TRBV28 and TRBJ2-7; TRBD1 aligns across 8 bases. The CDR3 sequence is CASSHSGTGPPYEQYV. DNA for the CDR3: TGTGCCAGCAGTCACTCCGGGACAGGTCCCCCCTACGAGCAGTACGTC.